This TCR beta chain derives from a study of cytomegalovirus exposure and HLA in healthy donors. Notes on the study in general: Among TCR beta chains, those listed as cytomegalovirus-associated numbered roughly 150. Later analysis reportedly placed an Asian-associated ancestry cluster below the roughly 670-donor mean in N-insertions. Most TCR beta V segments were productive about 87% or about 30% of the time in an earlier analysis. For most subjects, TCR beta sequences were reported to predict HLA-A and HLA-B alleles with accuracy.

V was clipped by 5 bases and J by 6 bases; unmatched bases: 8. Germline CDR1 MNHEY, CDR2 SVGAGI. The CDR3 has 15 residues. Researchers ran the PCR with 60 Vbeta and 13 Jbeta primers. Here immunoSEQ multiplex PCR was the method, and the copy in TCRdb shows in-frame clones only, minus some. The sample lists some 170,000 clones; roughly three quarters were seen once. On this clone itself: As yet, its antigen is unknown.

The TCR originated in a male donor in good health and CMV-seronegative. The specimen was PBMCs. The chain uses TRBV6-5 and TRBJ1-3; TRBD1 agrees at 9 bases. CDR3 bases: TGTGCCAGCAGTACAGGGGGCGCCTCCAAAAACACCATATATTTT. Amino acid sequence: CASSTGGASKNTIYF.